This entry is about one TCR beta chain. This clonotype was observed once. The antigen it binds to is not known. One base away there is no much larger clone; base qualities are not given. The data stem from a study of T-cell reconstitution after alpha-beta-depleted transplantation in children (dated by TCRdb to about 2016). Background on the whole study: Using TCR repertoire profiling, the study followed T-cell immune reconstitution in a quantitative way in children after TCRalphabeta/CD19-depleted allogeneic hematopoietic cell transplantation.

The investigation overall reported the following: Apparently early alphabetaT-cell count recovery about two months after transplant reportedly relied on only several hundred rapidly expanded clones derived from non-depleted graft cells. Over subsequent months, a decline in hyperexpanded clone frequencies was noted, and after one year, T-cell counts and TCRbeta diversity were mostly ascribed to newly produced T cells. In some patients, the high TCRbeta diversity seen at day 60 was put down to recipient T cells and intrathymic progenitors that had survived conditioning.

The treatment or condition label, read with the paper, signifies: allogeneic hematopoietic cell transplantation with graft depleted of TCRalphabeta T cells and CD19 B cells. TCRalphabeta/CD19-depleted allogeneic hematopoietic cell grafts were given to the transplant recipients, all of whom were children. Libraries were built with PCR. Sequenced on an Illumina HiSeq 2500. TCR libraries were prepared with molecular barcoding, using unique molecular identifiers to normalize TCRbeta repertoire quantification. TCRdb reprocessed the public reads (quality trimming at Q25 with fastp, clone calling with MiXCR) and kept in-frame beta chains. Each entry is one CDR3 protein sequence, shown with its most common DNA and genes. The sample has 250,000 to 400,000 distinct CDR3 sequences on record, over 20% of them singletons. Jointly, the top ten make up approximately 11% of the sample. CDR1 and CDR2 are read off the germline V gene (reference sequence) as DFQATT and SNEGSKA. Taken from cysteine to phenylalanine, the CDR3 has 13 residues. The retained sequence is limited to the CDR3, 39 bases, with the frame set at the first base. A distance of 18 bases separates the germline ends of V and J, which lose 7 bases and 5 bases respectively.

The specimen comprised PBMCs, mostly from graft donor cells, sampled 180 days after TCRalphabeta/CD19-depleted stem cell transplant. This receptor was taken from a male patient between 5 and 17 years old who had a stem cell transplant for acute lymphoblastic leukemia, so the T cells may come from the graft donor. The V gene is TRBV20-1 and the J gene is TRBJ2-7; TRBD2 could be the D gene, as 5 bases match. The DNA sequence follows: TGCAGTGTTGAGGGATTGTTGTTTGACGAGCAGTACTTC. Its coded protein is CSVEGLLFDEQYF.